This T cell receptor beta chain was identified during a study of T cell responses to AZD1222 COVID-19 vaccine. Across the whole study: Pooled together were second doses at about 4 or about 12 weeks.

The repertoire was sequenced with immunoSEQ multiplex PCR; TCRdb's copy has only in-frame clones and lacks some. The sample includes 95,000 to 150,000 clones, 88% of them seen just once. Points on this clone: Its target is unknown. The sample carries other DNA sequences with the same CDR3.

Germline V CDR1 and CDR2: SGHRS, YFSETQ. V gave up 4 bases and J gave up 0 bases, with 7 bases separating them. The CDR3 spans 14 residues. The study, taken as a whole, reports: A mostly white British donor set with more females was recruited, and clonal diversity was possibly underestimated.

The genes are TRBV5-1 and TRBJ2-2; no reliable D call. The specimen was peripheral blood, collected on day 0 of AZD1222 vaccination. The TCR comes from an adult in good health. The CDR3, as DNA: TGCGCCAGCAGCCTTGACACGAACACCGGGGAGCTGTTTTTT. Amino acid sequence: CASSLDTNTGELFF.